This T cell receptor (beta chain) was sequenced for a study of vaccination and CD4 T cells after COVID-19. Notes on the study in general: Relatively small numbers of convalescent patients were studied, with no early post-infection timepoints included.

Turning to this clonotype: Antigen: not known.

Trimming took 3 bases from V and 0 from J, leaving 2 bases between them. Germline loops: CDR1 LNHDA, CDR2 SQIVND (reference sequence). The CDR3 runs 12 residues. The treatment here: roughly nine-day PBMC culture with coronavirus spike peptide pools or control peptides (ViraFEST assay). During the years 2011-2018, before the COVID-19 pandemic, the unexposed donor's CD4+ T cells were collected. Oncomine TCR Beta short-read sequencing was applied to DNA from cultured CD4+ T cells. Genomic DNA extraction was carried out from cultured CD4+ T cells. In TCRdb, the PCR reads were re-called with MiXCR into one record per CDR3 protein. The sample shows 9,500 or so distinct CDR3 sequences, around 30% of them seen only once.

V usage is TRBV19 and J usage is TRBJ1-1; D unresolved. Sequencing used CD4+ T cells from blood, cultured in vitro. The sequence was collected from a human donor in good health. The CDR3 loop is CASSMLNTEAFF. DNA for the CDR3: TGTGCCAGTAGTATGTTGAACACTGAAGCTTTCTTT.